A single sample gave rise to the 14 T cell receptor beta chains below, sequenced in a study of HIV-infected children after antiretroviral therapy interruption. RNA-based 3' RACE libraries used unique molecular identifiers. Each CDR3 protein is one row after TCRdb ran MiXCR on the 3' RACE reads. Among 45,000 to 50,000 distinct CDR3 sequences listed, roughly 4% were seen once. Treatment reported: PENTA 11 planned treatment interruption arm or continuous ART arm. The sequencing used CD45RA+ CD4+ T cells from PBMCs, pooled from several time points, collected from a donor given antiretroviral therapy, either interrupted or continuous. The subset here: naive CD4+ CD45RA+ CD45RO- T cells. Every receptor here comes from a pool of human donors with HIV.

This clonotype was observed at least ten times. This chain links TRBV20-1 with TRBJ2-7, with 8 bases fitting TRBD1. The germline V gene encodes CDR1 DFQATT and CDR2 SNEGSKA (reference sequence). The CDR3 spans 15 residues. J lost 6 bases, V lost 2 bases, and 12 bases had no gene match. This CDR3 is CSARRRQGASAEQYF. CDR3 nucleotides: TGCAGTGCTAGACGGCGGCAGGGGGCGAGCGCCGAGCAGTACTTC.

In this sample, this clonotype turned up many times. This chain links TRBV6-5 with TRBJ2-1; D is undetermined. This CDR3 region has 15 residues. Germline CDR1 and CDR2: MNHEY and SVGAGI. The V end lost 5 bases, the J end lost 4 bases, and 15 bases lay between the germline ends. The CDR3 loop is CASSPAEQLYNEQFF. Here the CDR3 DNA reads TGTGCCAGCAGTCCGGCGGAACAGCTATACAATGAGCAGTTCTTC.

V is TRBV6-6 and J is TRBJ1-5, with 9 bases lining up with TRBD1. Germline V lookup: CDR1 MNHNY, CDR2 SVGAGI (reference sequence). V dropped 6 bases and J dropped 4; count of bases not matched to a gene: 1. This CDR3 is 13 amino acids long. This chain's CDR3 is CASRTGGNQPQHF. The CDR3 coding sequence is TGTGCCAGCAGGACAGGGGGAAATCAGCCCCAGCATTTT.

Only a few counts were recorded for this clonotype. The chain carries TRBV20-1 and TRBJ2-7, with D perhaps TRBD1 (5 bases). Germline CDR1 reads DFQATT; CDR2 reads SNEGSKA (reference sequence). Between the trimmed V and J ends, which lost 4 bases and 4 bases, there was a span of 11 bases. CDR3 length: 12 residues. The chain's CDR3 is CSAKTRQYEQYF. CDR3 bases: TGCAGTGCTAAAACCCGACAGTACGAGCAGTACTTC.

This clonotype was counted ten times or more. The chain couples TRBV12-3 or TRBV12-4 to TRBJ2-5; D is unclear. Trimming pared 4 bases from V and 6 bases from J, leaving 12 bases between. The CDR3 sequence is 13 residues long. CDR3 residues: CASSSGGLKTQYF. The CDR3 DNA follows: TGTGCCAGCAGTTCGGGTGGGCTGAAGACCCAGTACTTC.

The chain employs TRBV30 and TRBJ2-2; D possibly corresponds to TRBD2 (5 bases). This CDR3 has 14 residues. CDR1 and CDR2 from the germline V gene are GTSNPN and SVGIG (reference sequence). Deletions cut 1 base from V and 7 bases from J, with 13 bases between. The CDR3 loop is CAWSEYLAGGELFF. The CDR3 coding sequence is TGTGCCTGGAGTGAATACCTGGCGGGCGGGGAGCTGTTTTTT.

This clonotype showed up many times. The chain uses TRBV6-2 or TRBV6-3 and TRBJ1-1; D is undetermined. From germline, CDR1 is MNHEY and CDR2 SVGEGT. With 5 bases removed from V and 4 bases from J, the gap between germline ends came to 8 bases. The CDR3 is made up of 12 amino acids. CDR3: CASSPAGTEAFF. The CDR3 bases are TGTGCCAGCAGTCCCGCCGGCACTGAAGCTTTCTTT.

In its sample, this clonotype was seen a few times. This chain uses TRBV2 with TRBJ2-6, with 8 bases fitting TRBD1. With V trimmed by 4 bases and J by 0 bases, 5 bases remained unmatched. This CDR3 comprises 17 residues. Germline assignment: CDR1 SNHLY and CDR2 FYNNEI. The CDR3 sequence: CASSAGTGVSGANVLTF. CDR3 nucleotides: TGTGCCAGCAGTGCGGGGACAGGCGTCTCTGGGGCCAACGTCCTGACTTTC.

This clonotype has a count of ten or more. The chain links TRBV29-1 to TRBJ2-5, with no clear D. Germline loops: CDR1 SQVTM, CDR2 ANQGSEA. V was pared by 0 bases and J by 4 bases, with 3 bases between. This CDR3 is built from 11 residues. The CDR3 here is CSVEDRETQYF. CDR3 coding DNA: TGCAGCGTTGAAGATAGAGAGACCCAGTACTTC. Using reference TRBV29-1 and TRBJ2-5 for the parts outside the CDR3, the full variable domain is SAVISQKPSRDICQRGTSLTIQCQVDSQVTMMFWYRQQPGQSLTLIATANQGSEATYESGFVIDKFPISRPNLTFSTLTVSNMSPEDSSIYLCSVEDRETQYFGPGTRLLVL.

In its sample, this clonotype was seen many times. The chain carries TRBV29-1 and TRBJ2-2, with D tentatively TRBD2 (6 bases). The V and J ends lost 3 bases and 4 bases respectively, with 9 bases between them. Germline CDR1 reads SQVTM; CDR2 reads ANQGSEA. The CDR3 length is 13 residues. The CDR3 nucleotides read TGCAGCGTTGACGGAGGGGTCACCGGGGAGCTGTTTTTT. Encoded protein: CSVDGGVTGELFF.

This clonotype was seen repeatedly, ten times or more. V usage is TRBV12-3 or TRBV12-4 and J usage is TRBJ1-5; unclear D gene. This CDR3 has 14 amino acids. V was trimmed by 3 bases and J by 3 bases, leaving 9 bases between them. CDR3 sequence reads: CASSFFGPNQPQHF. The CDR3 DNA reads TGTGCCAGCAGTTTTTTCGGGCCCAATCAGCCCCAGCATTTT.

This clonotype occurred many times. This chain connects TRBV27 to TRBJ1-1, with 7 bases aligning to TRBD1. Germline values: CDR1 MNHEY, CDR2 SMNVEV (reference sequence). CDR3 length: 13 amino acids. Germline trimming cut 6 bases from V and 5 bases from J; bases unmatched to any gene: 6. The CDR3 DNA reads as TGTGCCAGCAGGAGACAGGGCGGAACTGAAGCTTTCTTT. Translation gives CASRRQGGTEAFF.

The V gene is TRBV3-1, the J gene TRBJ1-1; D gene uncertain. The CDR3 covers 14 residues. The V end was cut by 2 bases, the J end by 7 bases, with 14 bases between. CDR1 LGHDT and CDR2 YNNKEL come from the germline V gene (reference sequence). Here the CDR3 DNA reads TGTGCCAGCAGCCAAAGCGGTCTTGAGATTGAAGCTTTCTTT. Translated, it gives CASSQSGLEIEAFF.

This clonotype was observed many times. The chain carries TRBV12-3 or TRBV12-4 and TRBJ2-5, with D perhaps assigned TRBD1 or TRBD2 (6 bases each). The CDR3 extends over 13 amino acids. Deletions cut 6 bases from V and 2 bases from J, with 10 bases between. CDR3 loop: CASRGGQQETQYF. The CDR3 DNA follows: TGTGCCAGCAGAGGGGGGCAACAAGAGACCCAGTACTTC.